These 32 T cell receptor beta chains share one sample of origin, sequenced in a study of blood T cells in healthy people across ages (dated by TCRdb to between 2014 and 2017). The library was built by means of 5' RACE. Data came from an Illumina HiSeq 2500. The second PCR ran for roughly 7 to 11 cycles and used a J-beta primer mix along with a sample-barcoded 5' primer. The public reads were reprocessed in TCRdb via fastp at Q25 and MiXCR, keeping in-frame beta chains. Here each entry gathers all rows of one CDR3 protein and keeps the most common genes and DNA. The sample data list hundreds of thousands of distinct CDR3 sequences, and about 24% of these were observed just once. The ten largest clones capture approximately 10% of the sample. These data are also associated with another study on T cells of mothers and their children.

What was sequenced was blood. These receptors were collected from a boy aged 5-17 years in good health.

The chain is built from TRBV20-1 and TRBJ1-1; possible D gene TRBD1, 5 bases. The CDR3 loop spans 13 amino acids. Germline CDR1 is DFQATT and CDR2 is SNEGSKA (reference sequence). V lost 7 bases and J lost 0, with 12 bases in between. The CDR3 region is CSVSTAMNTEAFF. The CDR3, as DNA: TGCAGTGTTTCGACAGCGATGAACACTGAAGCTTTCTTT.

This clonotype occurred a few times. The CDR3 protein is CASSRGTSGQYNEQFF. CDR3 DNA sequence: TGCGCCAGCAGCAGGGGGACTAGCGGACAGTACAATGAGCAGTTCTTC. This chain connects TRBV4-1 to TRBJ2-1; 11 nucleotides agree with TRBD2. The V gene's germline CDR1 is MGHRA and CDR2 YSYEKL. The V segment lost 5 bases and the J segment 4 bases; nucleotides outside the gene matches: 7. CDR3 size: 16 residues.

This clonotype has a handful of counts. Compared with germline, one end of the junction differs, possibly owing to a read error. The chain links TRBV7-2 to TRBJ2-7; D remains unclear. The length of the CDR3 is 15 residues. The germline V gene encodes CDR1 SGHTA and CDR2 FQGNSA. This CDR3 is CASSSRSDLRYEQYF. In nucleotides, the CDR3 is TGTGCCAGCAGCTCAAGATCGGACCTGCGCTACGAACAGTACTTC.

This clonotype was counted only a few times. This rearrangement joins TRBV6-6 to TRBJ2-1, with D maybe TRBD1 (5 bases). The CDR3 is 10 amino acids. Germline lookup yields CDR1 MNHNY and CDR2 SVGAGI (reference sequence). V gave up 9 bases and J gave up 12 bases, with 12 bases separating them. The CDR3 loop is CASSEGAQFF. The CDR3, as DNA: TGTGCCAGTTCCGAAGGGGCGCAGTTCTTC.

This clonotype was observed a handful of times. V is TRBV29-1 and J is TRBJ2-7; D is unclear. The CDR3 sequence is 11 residues long. V was shortened by 4 bases and J by 2 bases, with 6 bases between the two germline ends. The germline gives CDR1 SQVTM, CDR2 ANQGSEA. CDR3 nucleotide sequence: TGCAGCGTTGGACCCCCCTACGAGCAGTACTTC. This codes for CSVGPPYEQYF.

The chain is built from TRBV7-3 and TRBJ2-5, with D unresolved. The last part of the DNA fits TRBJ2-7 better; the J call may be wrong. Germline assignment: CDR1 SGHTA and CDR2 FQGTGA. The CDR3 is 13 residues long. For the CDR3, the DNA is TGTGCCAGCAGCTTCTCGGCGGAATACGAGCAGTACTTC. It yields the protein CASSFSAEYEQYF.

Only a few counts were recorded for this clonotype. The V call is TRBV4-1, the J call TRBJ2-1; the match to TRBD2 covers 15 bases. This CDR3 has 18 residues. J lost 2 bases, V lost 1 base, and 3 bases had no gene match. Germline CDR1 is MGHRA and CDR2 is YSYEKL. CDR3 sequence (DNA): TGCGCCAGCAGCCAAGTCGGGACTAGCGGGGGGCCCTACAATGAGCAGTTCTTC. It encodes CASSQVGTSGGPYNEQFF.

CDR3 residues: CASSGYRDQAIYEQYF. Here the CDR3 DNA reads TGTGCCAGCAGTGGATACAGGGATCAGGCGATCTACGAGCAGTACTTC. V is TRBV28 and J is TRBJ2-7; D might be TRBD1 (6 bases). CDR1 and CDR2 from the germline V gene are MDHEN and SYDVKM. V lost 5 bases and J lost 3, with 20 bases in between. The CDR3 length is 16 residues.

This clonotype was observed a handful of times. The CDR3 loop is CSVAPGTGDREQYF. Written as DNA, the CDR3 is TGCAGCGTAGCCCCCGGGACAGGGGATCGGGAGCAGTACTTC. This chain connects TRBV29-1 to TRBJ2-7, with TRBD1 matching over 10 bases. The V segment lost 6 bases and the J segment 7 bases; nucleotides outside the gene matches: 12. This CDR3 has 14 amino acids. CDR1 is SQVTM, CDR2 ANQGSEA, per germline.

The rearrangement joins TRBV29-1 to TRBJ2-2, with D unresolved. The V end lost 7 bases, the J end lost 0 bases, and 9 bases lay between the germline ends. The CDR3 is 13 residues long. Germline CDR1 SQVTM, CDR2 ANQGSEA. The CDR3 sequence: CSAALTNTGELFF. CDR3 in DNA: TGCAGCGCCGCCCTAACGAACACCGGGGAGCTGTTTTTT.

This clonotype was observed a few times. The V gene is TRBV28, the J gene TRBJ2-7; 14 bases agree with TRBD2. The CDR3 has 14 amino acids. The junction had 2 bases not matched to a gene; V was cut back by 6 bases and J by 4 bases. CDR1 and CDR2 (germline): MDHEN, SYDVKM. The CDR3 is CASRGLAGVYEQYF. CDR3 nucleotides: TGTGCCAGCAGGGGACTAGCGGGAGTTTACGAGCAGTACTTC.

J is TRBJ1-5 and V is TRBV28; D not resolved. The CDR3 covers 16 residues. Germline V gene sequence: CDR1 MDHEN, CDR2 SYDVKM. V lost 4 bases and J 4 bases, leaving 17 bases between the germline ends. In nucleotides, the CDR3 is TGTGCCAGCAGTTACGAAGGGAGTGGGTGGAATCAGCCCCAGCATTTT. Amino acids: CASSYEGSGWNQPQHF.

The genes are TRBV6-2 or TRBV6-3 and TRBJ2-1; 10 bases fit TRBD1. The CDR3 covers 20 residues. The germline gives CDR1 MNHEY, CDR2 SVGEGT. With V trimmed by 5 bases and J by 5 bases, 21 bases remained unmatched. CDR3 sequence: CASSHRDRGLWRAAHNEQFF. CDR3 DNA: TGTGCCAGCAGTCATCGGGACAGGGGATTATGGCGGGCCGCCCACAATGAGCAGTTCTTC.

CDR3 DNA sequence: TGCAGCGTTGAGGGGCTGACTAGCGGGAGGTTCAATGAGCAGTTCTTC. As protein: CSVEGLTSGRFNEQFF. V and J are TRBV29-1 and TRBJ2-1, with TRBD2 identical over 13 bases. V lost 3 bases to trimming and J lost 6 bases; unmatched junction nucleotides: 8. Germline V gene data show CDR1 as SQVTM and CDR2 as ANQGSEA. The CDR3 is 16 amino acids.

This clonotype was observed a few times. V and J are TRBV24-1 and TRBJ2-5; 8 bases line up with TRBD1. The V and J ends lost 3 bases and 3 bases, in that order; junction bases with no gene match: 8. Per the germline V gene, CDR1 is KGHDR and CDR2 is SFDVKD. There are 16 residues in the CDR3. The DNA for the CDR3 is TGTGCCACCAGTGATCGGTCTGCAGGGGGCAAAGAGACCCAGTACTTC. Translation gives CATSDRSAGGKETQYF.

To note about this clonotype: The conserved final phenylalanine or tryptophan is absent from the CDR3, which likely points to a read error. The genes are TRBV29-1 and TRBJ1-1; weak D call: TRBD1 (5 bases). Per the germline V gene, CDR1 is SQVTM and CDR2 is ANQGSEA. V lost 7 bases, J lost 4 bases, and 13 bases lay in between. The CDR3 loop spans 12 amino acids. The CDR3 DNA sequence: TGCAGCGGGGGCGGCAGGGCCACTGAAGCTTTCTCT. Amino acid sequence: CSGGGRATEAFS.

The sample holds one count of this clonotype. This rearrangement joins TRBV15 to TRBJ2-5, with 8 bases that match TRBD1. V shed 1 base and J 0 bases; nucleotides not matched to a gene: 4. Germline lookup yields CDR1 LNHNV and CDR2 YYDKDF (reference sequence). The CDR3 totals 16 residues. CDR3: CATSRGTGLDQETQYF. The CDR3 coding sequence is TGTGCCACCAGCAGAGGGACAGGGCTGGACCAAGAGACCCAGTACTTC.

The rearrangement links TRBV7-3 to TRBJ2-5; D possibly corresponds to TRBD2 (6 bases). Germline V gene lookup returns CDR1 SGHTA and CDR2 FQGTGA. There are 15 residues in the CDR3. The ends were cut back, 4 bases at V and 7 bases at J, with 19 bases in the middle. DNA of the CDR3: TGTGCCAGCAGCTACCGGGACTGGCGGTCCGGGACCCAGTACTTC. Protein product: CASSYRDWRSGTQYF.

This rearrangement joins TRBV29-1 to TRBJ1-2; 8 nucleotides align to TRBD1. The CDR3 is 15 amino acids. Losses at the gene ends were 0 bases for V and 5 bases for J; bases not matched to a gene: 8. Per germline, CDR1 SQVTM and CDR2 ANQGSEA. The CDR3 coding sequence is TGCAGCGTTGAAGATCTTCCCAGGGGGCTTTATGGCTACACCTTC. The encoded protein is CSVEDLPRGLYGYTF.

This chain connects TRBV4-1 to TRBJ1-1; no firm D call. The CDR3 is made up of 13 amino acids. Germline V gene lookup returns CDR1 MGHRA and CDR2 YSYEKL. V was cut by 0 bases and J by 8 bases, with 10 bases left in between. The CDR3 protein is CASSQDSWTEAFF. CDR3 nucleotides: TGCGCCAGCAGCCAAGATAGCTGGACGGAAGCTTTCTTT.

This clonotype was seen many times. The chain has TRBV20-1 and TRBJ2-2; possibly TRBD2 for D (7 bases). Trimming took 7 bases from V and 1 from J, leaving 10 bases between them. The CDR3 runs 13 residues. The germline gives CDR1 DFQATT, CDR2 SNEGSKA (reference sequence). The CDR3 is CSVGGRNTGELFF. The CDR3 coding sequence is TGCAGTGTGGGGGGGCGGAACACCGGGGAGCTGTTTTTT.

The gene calls are TRBV20-1 and TRBJ2-7, with D maybe TRBD2 (6 bases). Germline CDR1 reads DFQATT; CDR2 reads SNEGSKA (reference sequence). The CDR3 spans 15 residues. V was cut by 3 bases and J by 1 base, with 16 bases left in between. CDR3 bases: TGCAGTGCTAGCGGGTGGGGGGAGACGTCCTACGAGCAGTACTTC. Translated: CSASGWGETSYEQYF.

J is TRBJ1-1 and V is TRBV7-9, with 9 nucleotides matching TRBD1. Germline V gene sequence: CDR1 SEHNR, CDR2 FQNEAQ (reference sequence). The CDR3 length is 14 residues. The trim removed 5 bases at V and 6 bases at J, leaving 7 bases unmatched. The CDR3 bases are TGTGCCAGCAGCCACCGGGACAGGGTTCCTGAAGCTTTCTTT. This encodes CASSHRDRVPEAFF.

Regarding this clonotype: The junction shows a germline mismatch at one end, possibly a read error. The chain employs TRBV6-1 and TRBJ2-3; TRBD2 matches 12 bases. CDR1 MNHNS and CDR2 SASEGT come from the germline V gene. This CDR3 contains 15 residues. CDR3 DNA sequence: TGTGCCAGCAGGGAAGGACTAGCGGGGTCAGATACGCAGTATTTT. This sequence encodes CASREGLAGSDTQYF.

This chain links TRBV25-1 with TRBJ2-1; either TRBD1 or TRBD2 may supply D (5 bases each). There are 11 residues in the CDR3. Trimming stripped 4 bases from V and 13 bases from J, with 11 bases between. Germline V gene sequence: CDR1 MGHDK, CDR2 SYGVNS. Written as DNA, the CDR3 is TGTGCCAGCAGTGGTAAGGGGAGACAGTTCTTC. Translated: CASSGKGRQFF. Looking up the rest from reference TRBV25-1 and TRBJ2-1 gives the full variable domain: EADIYQTPRYLVIGTGKKITLECSQTMGHDKMYWYQQDPGMELHLIHYSYGVNSTEKGDLSSESTVSRIRTEHFPLTLESARPSHTSQYLCASSGKGRQFFGPGTRLTVL.

Only a few counts were recorded for this clonotype. The genes are TRBV28 and TRBJ2-1, with TRBD1 as a possible D gene (6 bases). The V end lost 9 bases, the J end lost 1 base, and 16 bases lay between the germline ends. The length of the CDR3 is 15 residues. Germline V lookup: CDR1 MDHEN, CDR2 SYDVKM. The CDR3: CASPGPQGSYNEQFF. Here the CDR3 DNA reads TGTGCCAGTCCGGGGCCCCAGGGGTCCTACAATGAGCAGTTCTTC.

Details on this clonotype: Germline and junction disagree at one end, which may indicate a read error. The J gene is TRBJ1-2, the V gene TRBV19; D may be TRBD1 (5 bases). Germline assignment: CDR1 LNHDA and CDR2 SQIVND (reference sequence). This CDR3 has 16 amino acids. CDR3 sequence reads: CTSSALRQTVNYGYTF. CDR3 sequence (DNA): TGTACCAGTAGCGCTTTGCGTCAGACAGTGAACTATGGCTACACCTTC.

This clonotype has only a few counts. The chain recombines TRBV7-2 with TRBJ1-2; weak D call: TRBD1 (5 bases). CDR1 and CDR2 from the germline V gene are SGHTA and FQGNSA. Trimming stripped 5 bases from V and 3 bases from J, with 10 bases between. The CDR3 has 13 amino acids. The CDR3 is CASSAAGDYGYTF. The CDR3 nucleotides read TGTGCCAGCAGCGCCGCGGGGGACTATGGCTACACCTTC.

This clonotype occurred a few times. V is TRBV7-9 and J is TRBJ2-2; D not certain. Germline V lookup: CDR1 SEHNR, CDR2 FQNEAQ (reference sequence). The CDR3 is 13 residues long. V dropped 5 bases and J dropped 7 bases, with 11 bases sitting between them. The CDR3 DNA reads as TGTGCCAGCAGCCCAGACGGTGGCGGGGAGCTGTTTTTT. It yields the protein CASSPDGGGELFF.

This clonotype has just a few counts. The chain carries TRBV9 and TRBJ1-2; TRBD1 matches at 9 bases. V lost 4 bases to trimming and J lost 6 bases; unmatched junction nucleotides: 7. There are 14 residues in the CDR3. CDR1 and CDR2 (germline): SGDLS, YYNGEE. CDR3 sequence: CASSSGQGKNGYTF. CDR3 in DNA: TGTGCCAGCAGCTCAGGACAGGGGAAGAATGGCTACACCTTC. The full variable domain, with the rest looked up from reference TRBV9 and TRBJ1-2, is DSGVTQTPKHLITATGQRVTLRCSPRSGDLSVYWYQQSLDQGLQFLIQYYNGEERAKGNILERFSAQQFPDLHSELNLSSLELGDSALYFCASSSGQGKNGYTFGSGTRLTVV.

Note on this clonotype: Its ends do not fully match the called genes, so a read error is possible. The chain recombines TRBV12-3 or TRBV12-4 with TRBJ2-3; D might be TRBD2 (5 bases). CDR3 length: 15 amino acids. This chain's CDR3 is CASTPSRLSTDAQYF. The CDR3, as DNA: TGTGCCAGCACCCCTAGCAGATTGAGCACAGATGCGCAGTATTTT.

The rearrangement joins TRBV12-3 or TRBV12-4 to TRBJ2-6; D not certain. The V and J ends lost 8 bases and 1 base respectively, with 9 bases between them. CDR3 length: 14 residues. Here the CDR3 reads CASSIGSGANVLTF. The CDR3 nucleotides read TGTGCCAGCTCAATAGGTTCTGGGGCCAACGTCCTGACTTTC.